Shown below are 24 T cell receptor beta chains from a single sample sequenced in a study of regulatory T cells in long-lasting Graves disease. Specified time point: newly diagnosed GD, antithyroid drugs for less than 3 months. From PBMCs, RNA was extracted and then used to make the TCR library. HTBI primers from iRepertoire and Arm-PCR of CDR3 regions yielded the TCR beta libraries. In TCRdb, the multiplex PCR reads were re-called with MiXCR into one record per CDR3 protein. The sample records around 420,000 distinct CDR3 sequences, about 15% being singletons. These data also formed part of another study, on T cells in Graves' hyperthyroidism and ophthalmopathy.

Sequences were derived from peripheral blood mononuclear cells (PBMCs), sampled at new diagnosis, from a patient treated with antithyroid drugs. These receptors were taken from a woman aged 40-49 years with Graves disease.

This clonotype was picked up many times. This rearrangement joins TRBV11-2 to TRBJ1-2, with a possible D match to TRBD1 (6 bases). The germline V gene has CDR1 SGHAT and CDR2 FQNNGV. Trimming stripped 5 bases from V and 6 bases from J, with 19 bases between. The CDR3 contains 15 residues. This chain's CDR3 is CASSTARVYRDGYTF. Written as DNA, the CDR3 is TGTGCCAGCAGCACAGCGCGAGTATACAGGGATGGCTACACCTTC.

Many counts were recorded for this clonotype. The chain carries TRBV18 and TRBJ2-1; D may match TRBD1 or TRBD2 (5 bases each). The germline CDR1 and CDR2 sequences are KGHSH and LQKENI. The CDR3 totals 14 residues. The V end lost 6 bases, the J end lost 4 bases, and 13 bases lay between the germline ends. The CDR3 bases are TGTGCCAGCTCGTCCGGGACGATTTACAATGAGCAGTTCTTC. Its translation: CASSSGTIYNEQFF. The variable domain in full, completed from reference TRBV18 and TRBJ2-1, reads NAGVMQNPRHLVRRRGQEARLRCSPMKGHSHVYWYRQLPEEGLKFMVYLQKENIIDESGMPKERFSAEFPKEGPSILRIQQVVRGDSAAYFCASSSGTIYNEQFFGPGTRLTVL.

At least ten counts were recorded for this clonotype. CDR3 in DNA: TGTGCCAGCAGTAGGGACAGGGCTAGTCAGCCCCAGCATTTT. The encoded protein is CASSRDRASQPQHF. J is TRBJ1-5 and V is TRBV12-3 or TRBV12-4; 9 bases map to TRBD1. J gave up 6 bases and V 5 bases, and 5 bases lay outside the gene matches. This CDR3 is 14 amino acids long.

This chain connects TRBV6-2 or TRBV6-3 to TRBJ1-4; weak D call: TRBD1 (5 bases). The CDR3 has 12 residues. Trimming left V 3 bases short and J 12 bases short, with 11 bases between. Germline V gene sequence: CDR1 MNHEY, CDR2 SVGEGT. In DNA form, the CDR3 reads TGTGCCAGCAGTTATGTTCAGGGAGAACTGTTTTTT. Translated: CASSYVQGELFF.

V usage is TRBV2 and J usage is TRBJ1-1, with D possibly TRBD1 on 5 matching bases. Per the germline V gene, CDR1 is SNHLY and CDR2 is FYNNEI. Deletions cut 1 base from V and 7 bases from J, with 10 bases between. The CDR3 has 13 residues. CDR3 nucleotide sequence: TGTGCCAGCAGTGAAGTCCGGGGGTTTGAAGCTTTCTTT. Translated: CASSEVRGFEAFF.

This clonotype showed up many times. The junction differs from germline at one of its ends, possibly a read error. The genes are TRBV7-2 and TRBJ2-1, with a possible D match to TRBD2 (5 bases). The length of the CDR3 is 15 residues. Germline loops: CDR1 SGHTA, CDR2 FQGNSA. In DNA form, the CDR3 reads TGTGCCAGCAGCCTAGCCTCCGGGGCCTACAATGAGCAGTTCTTC. Protein sequence: CASSLASGAYNEQFF.

This clonotype was seen many times. The chain employs TRBV12-3 or TRBV12-4 and TRBJ2-1; D may be TRBD2 (7 bases). Deletions cut 4 bases from V and 8 bases from J, with 21 bases between. The CDR3 length is 16 residues. CDR3 DNA sequence: TGTGCCAGCAGTTCAAAGGGGGGGGGTTTTTGGGATGAGCAGTTCTTC. This sequence encodes CASSSKGGGFWDEQFF.

This clonotype occurred many times. The gene calls are TRBV2 and TRBJ2-7; 9 nucleotides agree with TRBD2. The CDR3 is made up of 16 amino acids. V lost 6 bases, J lost 0 bases, and 9 bases stayed unmatched. Looked up from germline, CDR1 is SNHLY and CDR2 is FYNNEI. The CDR3 protein is CASRLLAGPNSYEQYF. DNA of the CDR3: TGTGCCAGCAGGCTTCTAGCGGGACCGAACTCCTACGAGCAGTACTTC.

This clonotype was detected a few times. V is TRBV6-5 and J is TRBJ2-7; tentative D call: TRBD1 (6 bases). Per the germline V gene, CDR1 is MNHEY and CDR2 is SVGAGI. This CDR3 region has 15 residues. Trimming cost V 4 bases and J 5 bases, with 18 bases left between them. CDR3 residues: CASSSPNRVGNEQYF. CDR3 DNA: TGTGCCAGCAGTTCGCCCAACAGGGTGGGCAACGAGCAGTACTTC.

The chain employs TRBV29-1 and TRBJ2-3, with TRBD1 matching 11 bases. J was trimmed by 4 bases and V by 4 bases; bases with no gene match: 1. The CDR3 sequence is 13 residues long. Germline V gene sequence: CDR1 SQVTM, CDR2 ANQGSEA. DNA of the CDR3: TGCAGCGTTGGGGGACAGGGGGCAGATACGCAGTATTTT. Translated, it gives CSVGGQGADTQYF.

This clonotype has a count of ten or more. J is TRBJ1-4 and V is TRBV6-2 or TRBV6-3; D gene uncertain. The CDR3 totals 15 residues. V was pared by 6 bases and J by 0 bases, with 11 bases between. Germline-derived CDR1 and CDR2 are MNHEY and SVGEGT. As DNA, the CDR3 is TGTGCCAGCAGACCTGACCGCTCAACTAATGAAAAACTGTTTTTT. Translating it yields CASRPDRSTNEKLFF.

This clonotype was seen ten or more times. The CDR3 reads CASSLGPRGYNEQFF. The CDR3 DNA reads TGTGCCAGCAGCTTAGGTCCCAGGGGGTACAATGAGCAGTTCTTC. The J gene is TRBJ2-1, the V gene TRBV7-9; 7 bases match TRBD1. This CDR3 is built from 15 residues. Trimming removed 1 base from V and 4 bases from J; junction bases left unmatched: 4. Per germline, CDR1 SEHNR and CDR2 FQNEAQ (reference sequence).

The chain recombines TRBV7-2 with TRBJ2-7; TRBD1 agrees at 7 bases. With 4 bases clipped from V and 6 bases from J, the junction kept 15 bases outside the gene matches. The CDR3 has 16 residues. The germline CDR1 and CDR2 sequences are SGHTA and FQGNSA. CDR3 sequence: CASSSPETGQDFEQYF. The CDR3 bases are TGTGCCAGCAGCTCCCCCGAGACAGGGCAGGATTTCGAGCAGTACTTC.

The rearrangement uses TRBV12-3 or TRBV12-4 and TRBJ2-7; no clear D. Trimming cost V 5 bases and J 7 bases, with 12 bases left between them. The CDR3 has 12 residues. The CDR3 region has the DNA TGTGCCAGCAGTCCTCAAACGTGGGAGCAGTACTTC. Translating gives CASSPQTWEQYF.

This clonotype was counted many times. The chain employs TRBV28 and TRBJ1-4; D is unresolved. Trimming stripped 10 bases from V and 8 bases from J, with 20 bases between. The length of the CDR3 is 14 residues. Germline assignment: CDR1 MDHEN and CDR2 SYDVKM. CDR3 in amino acids: CATNLGSFVEKLFF. The CDR3, as DNA: TGTGCCACTAACCTCGGGAGTTTTGTCGAAAAACTGTTTTTT.

This clonotype was detected only a few times. The V gene is TRBV6-1, the J gene TRBJ2-7; TRBD1 aligns across 10 bases. Per the germline V gene, CDR1 is MNHNS and CDR2 is SASEGT. There are 14 residues in the CDR3. Trimming took 6 bases from V and 5 from J; bases not matched to a gene: 7. The CDR3, as DNA: TGTGCCAGCAGACGGGGGGGACAGGGGCACGAGCAGTACTTC. Residues: CASRRGGQGHEQYF.

This clonotype has a count of ten or more. This sequence joins TRBV12-3 or TRBV12-4 and TRBJ1-4; a possible D gene is TRBD1 (6 bases). V lost 7 bases and J lost 6, with 15 bases in between. There are 14 residues in the CDR3. For the CDR3, the DNA is TGTGCCAGCACCTGGGGGGGGCTCGATGAAAAACTGTTTTTT. This sequence encodes CASTWGGLDEKLFF.

This clonotype has only a few counts. This sequence joins TRBV4-1 and TRBJ2-2, with D hard to call. Germline assignment: CDR1 MGHRA and CDR2 YSYEKL. The ends were cut back, 1 base at V and 1 base at J, with 10 bases in the middle. This CDR3 comprises 16 residues. CDR3 region: CASSQARSWNTGELFF. Here the CDR3 DNA reads TGCGCCAGCAGCCAAGCTAGGAGTTGGAACACCGGGGAGCTGTTTTTT.

The chain is built from TRBV27 and TRBJ2-7; 8 bases are shared with TRBD1. This CDR3 has 14 amino acids. Germline values: CDR1 MNHEY, CDR2 SMNVEV (reference sequence). Trimming at V came to 4 bases and at J to 3 bases, leaving 5 bases not matched to a gene. The CDR3 loop is CASSWTGSNYEQYF. The CDR3 DNA sequence: TGTGCCAGCAGTTGGACAGGGAGCAACTACGAGCAGTACTTC.

This clonotype was detected many times. The chain carries TRBV6-1 and TRBJ2-7, with 7 bases lining up with TRBD1. Germline lookup yields CDR1 MNHNS and CDR2 SASEGT. V was pared by 8 bases and J by 3 bases, with 4 bases of the junction left unmatched. The CDR3 is made up of 12 amino acids. CDR3 region: CASGRGHYEQYF. The CDR3 DNA sequence: TGTGCCAGCGGAAGGGGGCACTACGAGCAGTACTTC.

This clonotype was detected many times. The chain carries TRBV12-3 or TRBV12-4 and TRBJ2-1; TRBD2 matches 12 bases. The CDR3 sequence is 19 residues long. V dropped 5 bases and J dropped 4; count of bases not matched to a gene: 15. The chain's CDR3 is CASSDRDSPTSGRYNEQFF. The CDR3 DNA reads as TGTGCCAGCAGTGACCGGGACAGCCCAACTAGCGGGAGGTACAATGAGCAGTTCTTC.

Ten or more counts support this clonotype. The chain uses TRBV20-1 and TRBJ2-1; no firm D call. Per germline, CDR1 DFQATT and CDR2 SNEGSKA (reference sequence). V was pared by 5 bases and J by 1 base, with 12 bases between. CDR3 size: 14 residues. CDR3 protein: CSALTPVSYNEQFF. CDR3 nucleotide sequence: TGCAGTGCTCTAACACCCGTGTCCTACAATGAGCAGTTCTTC.

This clonotype has at least ten counts. This chain connects TRBV25-1 to TRBJ1-6, with 7 bases lining up with TRBD1. With V trimmed by 1 base and J by 7 bases, 10 bases remained unmatched. CDR1 MGHDK and CDR2 SYGVNS come from the germline V gene. The CDR3 sequence is 17 residues long. CDR3 nucleotide sequence: TGTGCCAGCAGTGAATGGGCAGGGCAGGGGGTGAATTCACCCCTCCACTTT. Its translation: CASSEWAGQGVNSPLHF.

This clonotype is a singleton in its sample. This chain links TRBV6-1 with TRBJ1-6; D uncertain. The CDR3 runs 13 residues. In germline, CDR1 is MNHNS, CDR2 SASEGT. V was pared by 9 bases and J by 8 bases, with 14 bases between. CDR3 in amino acids: CARRRVEDSPLHF. The CDR3 nucleotides read TGTGCCAGGCGGCGGGTAGAAGATTCACCCCTCCACTTT.